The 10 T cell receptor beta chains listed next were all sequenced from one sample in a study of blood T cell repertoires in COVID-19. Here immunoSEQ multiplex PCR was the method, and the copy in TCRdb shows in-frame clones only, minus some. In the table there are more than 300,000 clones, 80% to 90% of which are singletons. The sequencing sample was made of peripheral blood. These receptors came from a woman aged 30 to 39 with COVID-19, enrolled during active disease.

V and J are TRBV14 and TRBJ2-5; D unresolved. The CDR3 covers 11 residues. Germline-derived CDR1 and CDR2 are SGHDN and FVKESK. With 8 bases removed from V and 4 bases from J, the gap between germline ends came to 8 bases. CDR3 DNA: TGTGCCAGCGCCCGAGCAGAGACCCAGTACTTC. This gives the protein CASARAETQYF.

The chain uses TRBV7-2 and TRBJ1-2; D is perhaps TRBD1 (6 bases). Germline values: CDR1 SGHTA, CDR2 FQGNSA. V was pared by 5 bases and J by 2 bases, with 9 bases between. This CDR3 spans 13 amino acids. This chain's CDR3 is CASSTDRNYGYTF. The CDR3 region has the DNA TGTGCCAGCAGCACGGACAGAAACTATGGCTACACCTTC.

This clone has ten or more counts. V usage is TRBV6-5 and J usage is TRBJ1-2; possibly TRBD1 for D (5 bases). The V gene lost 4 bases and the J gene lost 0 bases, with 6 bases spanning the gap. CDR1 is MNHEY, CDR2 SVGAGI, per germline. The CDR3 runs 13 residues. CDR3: CASSWTSNYGYTF. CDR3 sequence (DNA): TGTGCCAGCAGTTGGACATCTAACTATGGCTACACCTTC.

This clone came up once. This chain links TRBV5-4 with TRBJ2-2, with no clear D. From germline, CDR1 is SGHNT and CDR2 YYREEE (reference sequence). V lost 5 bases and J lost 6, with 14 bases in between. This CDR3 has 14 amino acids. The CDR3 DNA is TGTGCCAGCAGTCATCCAAGAGCACCCGGGGAGCTGTTTTTT. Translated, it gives CASSHPRAPGELFF.

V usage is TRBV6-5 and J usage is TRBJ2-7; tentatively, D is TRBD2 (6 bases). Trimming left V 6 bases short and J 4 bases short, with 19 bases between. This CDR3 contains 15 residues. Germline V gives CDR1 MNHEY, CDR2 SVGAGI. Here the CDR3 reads CASSPSLGTLYEQYF. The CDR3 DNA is TGTGCCAGCAGCCCATCTTTAGGGACTCTATACGAGCAGTACTTC.

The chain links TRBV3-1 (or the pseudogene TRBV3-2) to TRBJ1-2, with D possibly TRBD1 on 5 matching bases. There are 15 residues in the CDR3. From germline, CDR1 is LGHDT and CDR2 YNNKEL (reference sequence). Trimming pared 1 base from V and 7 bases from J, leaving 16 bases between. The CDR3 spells CASSQVQGGPGGYTF. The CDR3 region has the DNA TGTGCCAGCAGCCAAGTCCAGGGAGGGCCTGGTGGCTACACCTTC.

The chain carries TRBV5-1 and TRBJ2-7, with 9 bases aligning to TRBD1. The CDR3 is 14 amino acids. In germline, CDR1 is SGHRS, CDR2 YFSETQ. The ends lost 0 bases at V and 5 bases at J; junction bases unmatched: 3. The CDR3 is CASSLAQGAHEQYF. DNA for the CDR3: TGCGCCAGCAGCTTGGCACAGGGGGCCCACGAGCAGTACTTC.

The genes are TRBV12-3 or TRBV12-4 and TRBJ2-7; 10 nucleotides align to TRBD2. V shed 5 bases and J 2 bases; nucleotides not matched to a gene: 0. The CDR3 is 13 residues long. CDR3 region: CASSSGRAYEQYF. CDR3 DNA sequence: TGTGCCAGCAGTAGCGGGAGGGCCTACGAGCAGTACTTC.

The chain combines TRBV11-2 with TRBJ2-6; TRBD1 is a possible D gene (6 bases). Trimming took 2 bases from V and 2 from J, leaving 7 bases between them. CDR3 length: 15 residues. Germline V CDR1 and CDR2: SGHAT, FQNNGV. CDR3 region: CASSLRGTGANVLTF. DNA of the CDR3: TGTGCCAGCAGCTTAAGGGGGACTGGGGCCAACGTCCTGACTTTC. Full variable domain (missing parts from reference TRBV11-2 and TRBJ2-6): EAGVAQSPRYKIIEKRQSVAFWCNPISGHATLYWYQQILGQGPKLLIQFQNNGVVDDSQLPKDRFSAERLKGVDSTLKIQPAKLEDSAVYLCASSLRGTGANVLTFGAGSRLTVL.

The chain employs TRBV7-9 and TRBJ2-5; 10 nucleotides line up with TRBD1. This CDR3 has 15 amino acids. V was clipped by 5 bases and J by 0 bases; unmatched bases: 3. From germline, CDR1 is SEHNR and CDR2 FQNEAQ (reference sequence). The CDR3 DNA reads TGTGCCAGCAGCCCGGGACAGGGGTACCAAGAGACCCAGTACTTC. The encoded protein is CASSPGQGYQETQYF.